The TCR beta chain described here comes from a study of technical replicates of blood from a handful of donors. This CDR3 contains 12 residues. Trimming at V came to 6 bases and at J to 10 bases, leaving 5 bases not matched to a gene. The V gene's germline CDR1 is MNHEY and CDR2 SVGAGI. Only in-frame clones appear in the TCRdb table, and some are missing; sequencing was by immunoSEQ multiplex PCR. In the table there are roughly 93,000 clones, around 95% of which are singletons. The gene calls are TRBV6-5 and TRBJ2-1, with 8 bases fitting TRBD1. This receptor was identified in a human donor in good health. The specimen sequenced was T cells isolated from PBMCs. CDR3 loop: CASRARTGEQFF. The CDR3 DNA reads TGTGCCAGCAGGGCCAGGACAGGGGAGCAGTTCTTC.